This passage covers 8 T cell receptor beta chains from one sample sequenced in a study of CD8+ T cells in alopecia areata. Following RNA extraction, reverse transcription yielded cDNA that acted as the sequencing template. TCRdb's copy holds only in-frame clones and misses some; the assay was immunoSEQ multiplex PCR. Listed for the sample are more than 250,000 clones, none seen a single time. The authors sorted pooled cutaneous lymph node cells using CD4, CD8alpha, NKG2D, NKG2ACE and other markers. Sequences were obtained from CD4+ T cells sorted from a lymph node. The source is a C3H/HeJ mouse with alopecia areata. MHC haplotype of the mouse line: H2-k.

Note on this clone: Gene names follow the mouse nomenclature. The read ends 4 residues early relative to the CDR3; the germline J gene fills the gap. The rearrangement joins TRBV4 to TRBJ2-7; 9 bases are a match to TRBD1. This CDR3 region has 13 residues. Per germline, CDR1 LGHDT and CDR2 YNNKQL (reference sequence). CDR3 amino acids: CASSLGQGYEQYF. CDR3 DNA (partial): TGTGCCAGCAGCTTGGGACAGGGATAT.

This clone came up a few times. The gene names here belong to mouse. The CDR3 extends 4 residues past the end of the read, so its final part is completed from the germline J gene. The chain couples TRBV13-1 to TRBJ2-7; TRBD2 agrees at 7 bases. The CDR3 has 13 amino acids. The germline gives CDR1 NSHNY, CDR2 SYGAGN. V was pared by 4 bases and J by 1 base, with 2 bases of the junction left unmatched. This CDR3 is CASSRGGSYEQYF. The part of the CDR3 DNA that was read is TGTGCCAGCAGTCGGGGGGGATCCTAT.

This clone was seen a few times. Genes and germline come from the mouse. The read ends 3 residues before the CDR3 terminus; that terminus is restored from the germline J gene. This sequence joins TRBV31 and TRBJ1-6; D is perhaps TRBD1 (5 bases). TRBJ1-6 is reported as an ORF; its role is uncertain. The V gene's germline CDR1 is GKSSPN and CDR2 SITVG. V shed 1 base and J shed 8 bases, with 9 bases lying between them. This CDR3 region has 13 residues. CDR3 loop: CAWSQGMDSPLYF. The CDR3 bases that were read are TGTGCCTGGAGTCAGGGGATGGATTCGCCC.

This clone was observed many times. Mouse names are used for the genes. Read sequence stops 4 residues before the CDR3 end, and the germline J gene provides the missing end. Within the sample, other DNA sequences also encode this same CDR3. J is TRBJ1-2 and V is TRBV19; 10 positions agree with TRBD1. This CDR3 comprises 14 residues. Germline V gives CDR1 FNHDT, CDR2 SITEND (reference sequence). The ends lost 4 bases at V and 3 bases at J; junction bases unmatched: 3. The CDR3 spells CASSPGTGDSDYTF. The covered CDR3 bases are TGTGCCAGCAGTCCCGGGACAGGGGACTCC.

Regarding this clone: Germline and genes here are mouse. The read terminates 3 residues before the CDR3 end, so the remaining end is supplied by the germline J gene. This chain uses TRBV19 with TRBJ1-6, with TRBD1 identical over 11 bases. TRBJ1-6 is placed among ORFs of uncertain function. V lost 5 bases to trimming and J lost 7 bases; unmatched junction nucleotides: 5. This CDR3 has 15 residues. CDR1 is FNHDT and CDR2 is SITEND in the germline V gene (reference sequence). CDR3 DNA (partial): TGTGCCAGCAGGCAGGACAGGGGGCTGAATTCGCCC. Its translation is CASRQDRGLNSP. The complete CDR3 protein is CASRQDRGLNSPLYF.

This clone has more than one count but fewer than ten. These gene names are mouse names. The CDR3 extends 4 residues past the end of the read, so its final part is completed from the germline J gene. The chain is built from TRBV13-3 and TRBJ2-4; 8 nucleotides align to TRBD1. The CDR3 extends over 14 amino acids. Looked up from germline, CDR1 is NNHDY and CDR2 is SYVADS. The V and J ends lost 4 bases and 0 bases, in that order; junction bases with no gene match: 1. This CDR3 is CASSRQGSQNTLYF. The part of the CDR3 DNA that was read is TGTGCCAGCAGTCGACAGGGGAGTCAAAAC.

This clone has only a few counts. Gene names are the mouse ones. Read coverage stops 4 residues before the CDR3 terminus; the germline J gene supplies the remainder. The V gene is TRBV13-1, the J gene TRBJ2-1; maybe TRBD1 (5 bases). Trimming stripped 1 base from V and 2 bases from J, with 10 bases between. The CDR3 consists of 15 residues. Germline CDR1 is NSHNY and CDR2 is SYGAGN. CDR3 bases read: TGTGCCAGCAGTGATCATGACAGATACTATGCT. It translates to CASSDHDRYYA. The full CDR3 reads CASSDHDRYYAEQFF.

Turning to this clone: The listed genes are named as in mouse. With the read ending 4 residues before the CDR3 end, the germline J gene is used to fill in that end. The chain is built from TRBV13-1 and TRBJ1-2; perhaps TRBD1 as D (6 bases). Germline V gives CDR1 NSHNY, CDR2 SYGAGN. This CDR3 has 14 amino acids. CDR3 protein: CASSRYRESADYTF. CDR3 bases read: TGTGCCAGCAGTAGATACAGGGAGAGCGCC.